This T cell receptor (beta chain) appears in the sequencing data of a study of beta chain features in type 1 diabetes. Every bit of the isolated RNA underwent reverse transcription, so sequencing read expressed TCRB transcripts. The table came from immunoSEQ multiplex PCR; TCRdb's copy has only in-frame clones and leaves some out. The profile covers around 400,000 clones, with approximately 12% appearing a single time and roughly 0.015% taken by the ten largest. This clone has just a few counts. Its antigen is as yet unknown. The V end lost 0 bases, the J end lost 5 bases, and 5 bases lay between the germline ends. The length of the CDR3 is 12 residues. Germline V gene sequence: CDR1 SGHRS, CDR2 YFSETQ. Study-wide results and caveats: Type 1 diabetes patients showed fewer insertions and more deletions at VDJ junctions. PCR might favor shorter templates, equally in patients and controls.

The sample was naive CD4+ T cells from blood. This chain joins TRBV5-1 and TRBJ2-5; D is uncertain. The sequence was collected from a man aged 18 to 29 in good health. This chain's CDR3 is CASSLVGETQYF. In DNA form, the CDR3 reads TGCGCCAGCAGCTTGGTCGGGGAGACCCAGTACTTC.